Following are 8 T cell receptor beta chains from one sample sequenced in a study of T cells after yellow fever vaccination. TCRdb re-analysed the 5' RACE reads in MiXCR, keeping a single row per CDR3 protein. The sample lists over 300,000 distinct CDR3 sequences; roughly 3.9% were seen once. The sequences come from PBMCs, collected 5 days after the yellow fever booster vaccination. These receptors came from a young man who received the YFV17D yellow fever vaccine.

This chain links TRBV6-2 or TRBV6-3 with TRBJ1-5; D gene unclear. The length of the CDR3 is 12 residues. Looked up from germline, CDR1 is MNHEY and CDR2 is SVGEGT. V dropped 7 bases and J dropped 3 bases, with 7 bases sitting between them. CDR3 amino acids: CASTRFNQPQHF. The CDR3 region has the DNA TGTGCCAGCACTCGATTCAATCAGCCCCAGCATTTT.

V usage is TRBV10-3 and J usage is TRBJ2-4; 10 positions match TRBD2. After removal of 6 bases from V and 0 bases from J, the junction contained 8 bases not matched to a gene. CDR1 ENHRY and CDR2 SYGVKD come from the germline V gene. This CDR3 is built from 17 residues. This chain's CDR3 is CAIRKELAGIAKNIQYF. The CDR3 DNA reads as TGTGCCATCAGGAAAGAACTAGCGGGGATAGCCAAAAACATTCAGTACTTC.

This clonotype was seen a handful of times. In nucleotides, the CDR3 is TGCAGCGTTGATCCCGCGGACCTTAACTATGGCTACACCTTC. It specifies CSVDPADLNYGYTF. The genes are TRBV29-1 and TRBJ1-2; D unclear. The CDR3 totals 14 residues. Germline assignment: CDR1 SQVTM and CDR2 ANQGSEA. V was shortened by 3 bases and J by 1 base, with 12 bases between the two germline ends.

There are a few counts of this clonotype. This rearrangement joins TRBV7-2 to TRBJ1-2; D is undetermined. Trimming cost V 0 bases and J 0 bases, with 11 bases left between them. Germline CDR1 reads SGHTA; CDR2 reads FQGNSA. The CDR3 is made up of 16 amino acids. CDR3: CASSLAGFGANYGYTF. The CDR3 region has the DNA TGTGCCAGCAGCTTAGCGGGGTTCGGGGCTAACTATGGCTACACCTTC.

This clonotype was counted only a few times. CDR3 in DNA: TGCGCCAGCAGCCAAGGGGGCGACGGCAAAAACATTCAGTACTTC. Translated, it gives CASSQGGDGKNIQYF. This chain joins TRBV4-1 and TRBJ2-4, with D possibly being TRBD1 (5 bases). Germline V CDR1 and CDR2: MGHRA, YSYEKL. Trimming took 1 base from V and 3 from J, leaving 10 bases between them. The CDR3 runs 15 residues.

This clonotype appeared a few times. The rearrangement links TRBV29-1 to TRBJ2-3; D is ambiguous. The germline V gene encodes CDR1 SQVTM and CDR2 ANQGSEA. The CDR3 is 12 residues long. Trimming pared 6 bases from V and 6 bases from J, leaving 13 bases between. The DNA for the CDR3 is TGCAGCGTCCCCAGGAGTTGGGATACGCAGTATTTT. This codes for CSVPRSWDTQYF.

The chain couples TRBV9 to TRBJ2-1, with D tentatively TRBD1 (5 bases). CDR3 size: 14 residues. Germline values: CDR1 SGDLS, CDR2 YYNGEE. Trimming removed 4 bases at V and 8 bases at J, with 16 bases between. The CDR3 region has the DNA TGTGCCAGCAGCCCCCAGTGGACATCCGATGAGCAGTTCTTC. Translating gives CASSPQWTSDEQFF.

The chain combines TRBV27 with TRBJ1-5; the D is unclear. The germline CDR1 and CDR2 sequences are MNHEY and SMNVEV (reference sequence). This CDR3 comprises 13 residues. Trimming took off 6 bases at V and 5 bases at J, with 11 bases between the two ends. CDR3 amino acids: CASSHLRYQPQHF. CDR3 sequence (DNA): TGTGCCAGCAGCCATTTGAGGTATCAGCCCCAGCATTTT.